This T cell receptor (beta chain) comes out of a study of blood T cell repertoires in COVID-19. The overall study: The samples span acute and convalescent COVID-19 from the United States, Italy and Spain. PBMCs, B-cell-depleted T cells, or T cells provided the cDNA or gDNA that made up the material.

The CDR3 has 13 amino acids. The V gene end was trimmed by 5 bases and the J gene end by 5 bases; junction bases not matched to a gene: 6. Authors' processing steps: Scientists estimated how many nucleated cells there were by amplifying reference gene primers. Sequenced by immunoSEQ multiplex PCR; TCRdb stores in-frame clones only, minus some. That table gives V, J and clone size, and the DNA gave D and trimming. Of 130,000 to 150,000 clones in the sample, roughly 79% are singletons; the top ten hold over 8.5%. The material sequenced was peripheral blood. The V and J genes are TRBV12-3 or TRBV12-4 and TRBJ2-7; 7 positions match TRBD2. This TCR came from a man aged 45-65 years with active or convalescent COVID-19. CDR3: CASSMTSRHEQYF. Here the CDR3 DNA reads TGTGCCAGCAGTATGACTAGCCGTCACGAGCAGTACTTC.